What follows are 31 T cell receptor beta chains derived from one specimen sequenced in a study of blood T cell repertoires in COVID-19. The repertoire was sequenced with immunoSEQ multiplex PCR; TCRdb's copy has only in-frame clones and lacks some. The table includes 250,000 to 300,000 clones, approximately 83% detected once. The specimen was peripheral blood. The receptors were gathered from a woman in her 70s with acute or convalescent COVID-19.

This rearrangement joins TRBV19 to TRBJ2-5, with 7 bases lining up with TRBD1. The trim removed 5 bases at V and 1 base at J, leaving 4 bases unmatched. Germline V lookup: CDR1 LNHDA, CDR2 SQIVND (reference sequence). The CDR3 has 14 residues. CDR3 sequence: CASSWTGTQETQYF. In DNA form, the CDR3 reads TGTGCCAGTAGTTGGACAGGTACCCAAGAGACCCAGTACTTC.

The chain recombines TRBV7-9 with TRBJ2-2; D not certain. V lost 11 bases and J lost 1, with 5 bases in between. The CDR3 totals 11 residues. CDR1 is SEHNR, CDR2 FQNEAQ, per germline (reference sequence). DNA of the CDR3: TGTGCCCTTAAGAACACCGGGGAGCTGTTTTTT. Amino acid sequence: CALKNTGELFF.

This rearrangement joins TRBV2 to TRBJ1-1; no firm D call. CDR3 size: 11 residues. Trimming removed 0 bases from V and 11 bases from J, with 7 bases in between. From germline, CDR1 is SNHLY and CDR2 FYNNEI. The CDR3 here is CASSEASQAFF. In nucleotides, the CDR3 is TGTGCCAGCAGTGAAGCAAGTCAGGCTTTCTTT.

The genes are TRBV5-1 and TRBJ2-5, with D possibly matching TRBD2 (5 bases). Looked up from germline, CDR1 is SGHRS and CDR2 is YFSETQ. The V gene lost 0 bases and the J gene lost 7 bases, with 13 bases spanning the gap. CDR3 length: 14 residues. The CDR3 protein is CASSLGGLAGTQYF. For the CDR3, the DNA is TGCGCCAGCAGCTTGGGTGGCCTGGCGGGGACCCAGTACTTC.

The chain joins TRBV5-8 to TRBJ2-3, with TRBD2 identical over 13 bases. Losses at the gene ends were 5 bases for V and 2 bases for J; bases not matched to a gene: 8. The CDR3 totals 17 residues. Germline lookup yields CDR1 SGHTS and CDR2 YDEGEE. CDR3: CASSPGLAGIPTDTQYF. CDR3 in DNA: TGTGCCAGCAGTCCGGGACTAGCGGGGATACCCACAGATACGCAGTATTTT.

V and J are TRBV19 and TRBJ1-6; TRBD1 matches at 9 bases. The CDR3 loop spans 16 amino acids. After removal of 2 bases from V and 7 bases from J, the junction contained 6 bases not matched to a gene. Germline V lookup: CDR1 LNHDA, CDR2 SQIVND (reference sequence). The CDR3, as DNA: TGTGCCAGTAGTATAATCGGGACAGGGAGGAATTCACCCCTCCACTTT. Its translation: CASSIIGTGRNSPLHF.

V and J are TRBV30 and TRBJ1-2; TRBD1 might be the D (6 bases). CDR1 is GTSNPN and CDR2 is SVGIG in the germline V gene (reference sequence). Trimming removed 1 base at V and 8 bases at J, with 8 bases between. There are 11 residues in the CDR3. The CDR3, as DNA: TGTGCCTGGAGTGACAGGGTCGGCTACACCTTC. Translation: CAWSDRVGYTF. Complete variable domain (other parts from reference TRBV30 and TRBJ1-2): SQTIHQWPATLVQPVGSPLSLECTVEGTSNPNLYWYRQAAGRGLQLLFYSVGIGQISSEVPQNLSASRPQDRQFILSSKKLLLSDSGFYLCAWSDRVGYTFGSGTRLTVV.

The chain combines TRBV3-1 (or the pseudogene TRBV3-2) with TRBJ2-2; D is unclear. The V and J ends lost 2 bases and 8 bases respectively, with 6 bases between them. This CDR3 is 12 amino acids long. The germline V gene has CDR1 LGHDT and CDR2 YNNKEL (reference sequence). CDR3 DNA: TGTGCCAGCAGCCAAATGACAGGGGAGCTGTTTTTT. It encodes CASSQMTGELFF.

This clone appeared once. The gene calls are TRBV2 and TRBJ2-2, with D perhaps matching TRBD1 (5 bases). Germline CDR1 SNHLY, CDR2 FYNNEI. The CDR3 loop spans 18 amino acids. V gave up 6 bases and J gave up 0 bases, with 20 bases separating them. This CDR3 reads CASRDLLNRLANTGELFF. The CDR3 region has the DNA TGTGCCAGCAGGGATCTCCTGAACAGGCTCGCGAACACCGGGGAGCTGTTTTTT.

This chain connects TRBV19 to TRBJ1-2; D remains ambiguous. With 1 base removed from V and 0 bases from J, the gap between germline ends came to 6 bases. Per the germline V gene, CDR1 is LNHDA and CDR2 is SQIVND (reference sequence). The CDR3 length is 14 residues. CDR3 region: CASSIAPANYGYTF. As DNA, the CDR3 is TGTGCCAGTAGTATAGCCCCCGCTAACTATGGCTACACCTTC.

The genes are TRBV3-1 (or the pseudogene TRBV3-2) and TRBJ1-1, with D possibly matching TRBD1 (5 bases). Germline lookup yields CDR1 LGHDT and CDR2 YNNKEL (reference sequence). V lost 5 bases and J lost 1, with 8 bases in between. The CDR3 contains 13 residues. CDR3 amino acids: CASSTTGNTEAFF. The CDR3 bases are TGTGCCAGCAGCACTACAGGGAACACTGAAGCTTTCTTT.

This clone was observed a single time. The chain links TRBV6-6 to TRBJ1-5, with D unclear. The CDR3 loop spans 15 amino acids. Germline assignment: CDR1 MNHNY and CDR2 SVGAGI (reference sequence). The ends were cut back, 5 bases at V and 9 bases at J, with 20 bases in the middle. The CDR3 spells CASSPPRTEGRPQHF. Written as DNA, the CDR3 is TGTGCCAGCAGTCCACCGAGGACGGAGGGCCGGCCCCAGCATTTT.

This chain joins TRBV6-1 and TRBJ1-1; 8 bases align to TRBD1. CDR1 and CDR2 (germline): MNHNS, SASEGT. This CDR3 is built from 14 residues. The J segment lost 5 bases and the V segment lost 3 bases, leaving 5 bases of the junction unmatched. DNA for the CDR3: TGTGCCAGCAGTGACAGGGGGCCTTTGACTGAAGCTTTCTTT. This encodes CASSDRGPLTEAFF.

The chain joins TRBV9 to TRBJ2-3; D may be TRBD2 (7 bases). The CDR3 length is 16 residues. Trimming pared 0 bases from V and 1 base from J, leaving 12 bases between. Germline V gene sequence: CDR1 SGDLS, CDR2 YYNGEE. The DNA for the CDR3 is TGTGCCAGCAGCGTAGGTGCGGGGGCGGGCACAGATACGCAGTATTTT. Its translation: CASSVGAGAGTDTQYF.

The rearrangement links TRBV6-2 or TRBV6-3 to TRBJ1-5, with 7 positions matching TRBD1. Germline V gene sequence: CDR1 MNHEY, CDR2 SVGEGT. Trimming removed 5 bases from V and 4 bases from J; junction bases left unmatched: 5. The CDR3 spans 14 residues. The CDR3 coding sequence is TGTGCCAGCAGTCGGGGACAGTCAAATCAGCCCCAGCATTTT. This codes for CASSRGQSNQPQHF.

The rearrangement joins TRBV3-1 (or the pseudogene TRBV3-2) to TRBJ1-2; weak D call: TRBD1 (5 bases). Germline V gives CDR1 LGHDT, CDR2 YNNKEL (reference sequence). The CDR3 extends over 11 amino acids. The ends were cut back, 3 bases at V and 8 bases at J, with 7 bases in the middle. The CDR3 loop reads CASSQRGGYTF. The CDR3 DNA follows: TGTGCCAGCAGCCAGCGGGGCGGCTACACCTTC.

This clone showed up just once. The chain employs TRBV10-1 and TRBJ2-1; possible D gene TRBD1, 6 bases. CDR1 is WNHNN, CDR2 SYGVQD, per germline (reference sequence). Trimming took off 5 bases at V and 0 bases at J, with 8 bases between the two ends. The CDR3 is 14 amino acids. The CDR3 loop is CASSKDSSYNEQFF. The CDR3 bases are TGCGCCAGCAGTAAGGACAGCTCCTACAATGAGCAGTTCTTC.

Here the CDR3 reads CASSVQGAGEKLFF. The CDR3 region has the DNA TGTGCCAGCAGCGTACAGGGGGCGGGTGAAAAACTGTTTTTT. This sequence joins TRBV9 and TRBJ1-4; 8 nucleotides match TRBD1. V lost 1 base to trimming and J lost 7 bases; unmatched junction nucleotides: 3. Germline lookup yields CDR1 SGDLS and CDR2 YYNGEE. The CDR3 spans 14 residues. Filled out from reference TRBV9 and TRBJ1-4, the complete variable domain reads DSGVTQTPKHLITATGQRVTLRCSPRSGDLSVYWYQQSLDQGLQFLIQYYNGEERAKGNILERFSAQQFPDLHSELNLSSLELGDSALYFCASSVQGAGEKLFFGSGTQLSVL.

This clone was found a few times. This chain connects TRBV6-5 to TRBJ2-3, with a tentative D call TRBD2 (5 bases). The CDR3 spans 11 residues. Germline V CDR1 and CDR2: MNHEY, SVGAGI. V gave up 7 bases and J gave up 7 bases, with 9 bases separating them. The CDR3 DNA reads as TGTGCCAGCACAGCGGTTTATACGCAGTATTTT. Its translation: CASTAVYTQYF.

The CDR3, as DNA: TGTGCCAGCTCACCTAGGTATGGACAGGGGGCTGGGGAGCAGTACTTC. It yields the protein CASSPRYGQGAGEQYF. The chain combines TRBV18 with TRBJ2-7; 11 bases align to TRBD1. The CDR3 length is 16 residues. Germline trimming cut 3 bases from V and 7 bases from J; bases unmatched to any gene: 11. Germline CDR1 and CDR2: KGHSH and LQKENI.

This chain uses TRBV19 with TRBJ1-2; no reliable D call. The germline V gene has CDR1 LNHDA and CDR2 SQIVND (reference sequence). The CDR3 length is 12 residues. The ends were cut back, 3 bases at V and 4 bases at J, with 6 bases in the middle. CDR3 sequence: CASSMTGYGYTF. CDR3 DNA: TGTGCCAGTAGTATGACGGGCTATGGCTACACCTTC.

This chain connects TRBV10-1 to TRBJ2-7; tentative D call: TRBD1 (5 bases). From germline, CDR1 is WNHNN and CDR2 SYGVQD (reference sequence). V lost 3 bases, J lost 7 bases, and 19 bases lay in between. The CDR3 is made up of 15 amino acids. The DNA for the CDR3 is TGCGCCAGCAGTGATCCCAGGGCGCCGGTGTTAGAGCAGTACTTC. Amino acids: CASSDPRAPVLEQYF.

The chain has TRBV7-9 and TRBJ1-6; D is ambiguous. CDR3 length: 13 residues. Germline CDR1 reads SEHNR; CDR2 reads FQNEAQ (reference sequence). V gave up 8 bases and J gave up 0 bases, with 5 bases separating them. The CDR3 DNA reads as TGTGCCAGCTCGAGCTCCTATAATTCACCCCTCCACTTT. Translated, it gives CASSSSYNSPLHF.

The chain is built from TRBV7-2 and TRBJ2-1; D is possibly TRBD2 (5 bases). The ends were cut back, 8 bases at V and 7 bases at J, with 15 bases in the middle. Germline CDR1 reads SGHTA; CDR2 reads FQGNSA. The CDR3 length is 13 residues. The CDR3 DNA follows: TGTGCCAGCGGCTCTGGGAGTAAGAATGAGCAGTTCTTC. This codes for CASGSGSKNEQFF.

This clone was counted a few times. As DNA, the CDR3 is TGTGCCAGCAGCACACAGGGGATCGCTGAAGCTTTCTTT. This encodes CASSTQGIAEAFF. The chain carries TRBV5-6 and TRBJ1-1; TRBD1 matches at 7 bases. The CDR3 has 13 residues. Trimming took 4 bases from V and 6 from J; bases not matched to a gene: 6. The V gene's germline CDR1 is SGHDT and CDR2 YYEEEE.

This rearrangement joins TRBV5-1 to TRBJ1-4, with no clear D. The germline V gene has CDR1 SGHRS and CDR2 YFSETQ. This CDR3 spans 15 amino acids. V lost 2 bases to trimming and J lost 0 bases, with 8 bases between them. CDR3 nucleotide sequence: TGCGCCAGCAGCTTCTTATCCTCAACTAATGAAAAACTGTTTTTT. This codes for CASSFLSSTNEKLFF.

The chain links TRBV5-1 to TRBJ1-1; 8 bases align to TRBD1. The V segment lost 3 bases and the J segment 4 bases; nucleotides outside the gene matches: 8. Germline V gene data show CDR1 as SGHRS and CDR2 as YFSETQ. The CDR3 covers 15 residues. The CDR3 here is CASSSNRGASTEAFF. The CDR3 DNA follows: TGCGCCAGCAGCTCGAACAGGGGGGCGAGCACTGAAGCTTTCTTT.

This chain joins TRBV6-6 and TRBJ2-7, with 8 nucleotides matching TRBD1. The ends lost 6 bases at V and 2 bases at J; junction bases unmatched: 12. Looked up from germline, CDR1 is MNHNY and CDR2 is SVGAGI (reference sequence). The CDR3 is 16 amino acids. CDR3 sequence reads: CASRGADRDLTYEQYF. For the CDR3, the DNA is TGTGCCAGCAGGGGGGCGGACAGGGACCTTACCTACGAGCAGTACTTC.

The chain links TRBV5-8 to TRBJ1-1; D unresolved. Germline V gene data show CDR1 as SGHTS and CDR2 as YDEGEE. CDR3 length: 12 amino acids. The germline V and J ends were trimmed by 2 bases and 7 bases, with 9 bases remaining between them. The CDR3 spells CASSLRTLEAFF. CDR3 coding DNA: TGTGCCAGCAGCTTAAGGACTCTTGAAGCTTTCTTT.

The chain links TRBV7-9 to TRBJ1-2, with D possibly TRBD1 on 6 matching bases. Trimming shortened V by 4 bases and J by 4 bases, and 19 bases separated the two germline ends. This CDR3 spans 16 amino acids. Germline V gene sequence: CDR1 SEHNR, CDR2 FQNEAQ (reference sequence). The CDR3 DNA reads TGTGCCAGCAGCTCCCAGAGCGGGGGCAGTTTCTATGGCTACACCTTC. Amino acids: CASSSQSGGSFYGYTF. The entire variable domain, with the rest obtained from reference TRBV7-9 and TRBJ1-2, is as follows: DTGVSQNPRHKITKRGQNVTFRCDPISEHNRLYWYRQTLGQGPEFLTYFQNEAQLEKSRLLSDRFSAERPKGSFSTLEIQRTEQGDSAMYLCASSSQSGGSFYGYTFGSGTRLTVV.

This clone was detected only once. The CDR3 DNA reads TGCAGCGTCCCAGTGTGGGTCCGGGAGAACACTGAAGCTTTCTTT. This gives the protein CSVPVWVRENTEAFF. The V gene is TRBV29-1, the J gene TRBJ1-1; no clear D. V lost 6 bases and J 1 base, leaving 18 bases between the germline ends. Germline V lookup: CDR1 SQVTM, CDR2 ANQGSEA. This CDR3 has 15 residues.